This TCR beta chain was captured in a study of blood T cell repertoires in COVID-19. Study-level background: The United States, Italy and Spain provided the acute and convalescent COVID-19 samples.

In the original processing: The authors estimated nucleated cell counts from reference gene primer amplification. The method was immunoSEQ multiplex PCR; TCRdb's version includes in-frame clones alone and lacks a portion of them. Clone size and V and J calls were adopted from that table, with D and trimming inferred from the DNA. In the table there are tens of thousands of clones, 70% to 90% of which are singletons. Deletions cut 3 bases from V and 0 bases from J, with 12 bases between. This CDR3 is built from 15 residues. Germline values: CDR1 SGHAT, CDR2 FQNNGV. Enrolled during active infection, Seattle patients were then followed longitudinally.

Sequencing used peripheral blood. This receptor was obtained from a man aged 55 to 70 with COVID-19, enrolled during active disease. The chain combines TRBV11-2 with TRBJ2-7; a possible D gene is TRBD2 (6 bases). This chain's CDR3 is CASSFTFGSSYEQYF. The CDR3 DNA reads TGTGCCAGCAGCTTTACGTTCGGGAGCTCCTACGAGCAGTACTTC.